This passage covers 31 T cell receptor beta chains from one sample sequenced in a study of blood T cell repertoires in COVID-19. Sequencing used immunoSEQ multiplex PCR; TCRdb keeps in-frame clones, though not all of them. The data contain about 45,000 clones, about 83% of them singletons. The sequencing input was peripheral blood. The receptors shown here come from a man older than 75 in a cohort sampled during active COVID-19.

The CDR3: CAISESARAFF. CDR3 in DNA: TGTGCCATCAGTGAGTCGGCGAGGGCTTTCTTT. The chain couples TRBV10-3 to TRBJ1-1; D gene uncertain. Germline loops: CDR1 ENHRY, CDR2 SYGVKD. The CDR3 has 11 amino acids. Trimming removed 0 bases at V and 11 bases at J, with 7 bases between.

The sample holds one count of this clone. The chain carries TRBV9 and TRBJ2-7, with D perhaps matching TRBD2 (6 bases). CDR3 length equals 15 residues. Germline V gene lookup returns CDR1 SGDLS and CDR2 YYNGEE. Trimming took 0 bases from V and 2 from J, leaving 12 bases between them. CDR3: CASSVGVAVTYEQYF. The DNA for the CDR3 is TGTGCCAGCAGCGTAGGGGTAGCGGTTACCTACGAGCAGTACTTC. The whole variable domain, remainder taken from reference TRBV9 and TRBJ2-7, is DSGVTQTPKHLITATGQRVTLRCSPRSGDLSVYWYQQSLDQGLQFLIQYYNGEERAKGNILERFSAQQFPDLHSELNLSSLELGDSALYFCASSVGVAVTYEQYFGPGTRLTVT.

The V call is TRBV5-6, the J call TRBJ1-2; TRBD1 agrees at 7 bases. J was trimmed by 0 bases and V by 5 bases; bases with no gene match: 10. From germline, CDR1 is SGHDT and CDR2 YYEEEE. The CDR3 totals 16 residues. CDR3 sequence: CASSSPGGRANYGYTF. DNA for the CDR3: TGTGCCAGCAGTTCTCCAGGGGGTCGGGCTAACTATGGCTACACCTTC. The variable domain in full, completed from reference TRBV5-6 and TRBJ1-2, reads DAGVTQSPTHLIKTRGQQVTLRCSPKSGHDTVSWYQQALGQGPQFIFQYYEEEERQRGNFPDRFSGHQFPNYSSELNVNALLLGDSALYLCASSSPGGRANYGYTFGSGTRLTVV.

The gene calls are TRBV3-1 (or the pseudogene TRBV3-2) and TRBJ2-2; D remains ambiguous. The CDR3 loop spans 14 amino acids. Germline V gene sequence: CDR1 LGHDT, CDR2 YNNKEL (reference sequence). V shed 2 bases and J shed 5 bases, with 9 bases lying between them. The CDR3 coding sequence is TGTGCCAGCAGCCAACGGGTCGGGACCGGGGAGCTGTTTTTT. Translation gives CASSQRVGTGELFF.

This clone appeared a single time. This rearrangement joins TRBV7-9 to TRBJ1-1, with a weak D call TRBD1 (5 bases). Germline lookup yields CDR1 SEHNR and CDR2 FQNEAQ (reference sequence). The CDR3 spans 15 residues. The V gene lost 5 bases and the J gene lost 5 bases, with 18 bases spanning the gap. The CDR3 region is CASSRAQGILTEAFF. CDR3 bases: TGTGCCAGCAGCCGAGCCCAGGGTATATTGACTGAAGCTTTCTTT.

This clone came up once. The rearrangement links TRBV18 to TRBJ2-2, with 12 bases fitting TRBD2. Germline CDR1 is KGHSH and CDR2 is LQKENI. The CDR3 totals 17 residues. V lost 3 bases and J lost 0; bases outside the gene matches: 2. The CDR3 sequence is CASSPPSGGANTGELFF. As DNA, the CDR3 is TGTGCCAGCTCACCTCCTAGCGGGGGGGCGAACACCGGGGAGCTGTTTTTT.

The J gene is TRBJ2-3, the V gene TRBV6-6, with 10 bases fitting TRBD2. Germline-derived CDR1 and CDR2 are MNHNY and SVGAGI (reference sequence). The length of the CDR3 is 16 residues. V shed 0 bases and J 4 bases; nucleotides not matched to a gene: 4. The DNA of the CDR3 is TGTGCCAGCAGTTACTCCAGCGGGGGGGCGCCAGATACGCAGTATTTT. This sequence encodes CASSYSSGGAPDTQYF.

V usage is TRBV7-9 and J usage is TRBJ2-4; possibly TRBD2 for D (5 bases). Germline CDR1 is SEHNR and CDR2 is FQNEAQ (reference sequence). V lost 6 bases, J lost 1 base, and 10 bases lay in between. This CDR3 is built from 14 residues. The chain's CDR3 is CASREGAAKNIQYF. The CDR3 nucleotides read TGTGCCAGCAGAGAGGGAGCGGCCAAAAACATTCAGTACTTC.

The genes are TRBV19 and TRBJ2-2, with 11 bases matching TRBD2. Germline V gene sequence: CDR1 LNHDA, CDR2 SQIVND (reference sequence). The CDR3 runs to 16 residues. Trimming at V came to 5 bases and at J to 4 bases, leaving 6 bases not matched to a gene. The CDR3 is CASSLLAGVGTGELFF. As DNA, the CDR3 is TGTGCCAGTAGTCTACTAGCGGGAGTGGGCACCGGGGAGCTGTTTTTT.

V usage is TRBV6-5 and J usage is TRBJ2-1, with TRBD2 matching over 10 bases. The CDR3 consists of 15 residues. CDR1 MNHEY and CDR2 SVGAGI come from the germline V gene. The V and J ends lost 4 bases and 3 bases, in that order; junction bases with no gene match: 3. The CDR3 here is CASSSRTSGYNEQFF. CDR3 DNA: TGTGCCAGCAGTTCCAGGACTAGCGGCTACAATGAGCAGTTCTTC.

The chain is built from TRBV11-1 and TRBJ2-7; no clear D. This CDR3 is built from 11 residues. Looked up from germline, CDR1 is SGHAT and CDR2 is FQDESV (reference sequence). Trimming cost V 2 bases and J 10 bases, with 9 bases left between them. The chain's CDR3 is CASSLSRFQYF. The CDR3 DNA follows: TGTGCCAGCAGCTTAAGCAGGTTTCAGTACTTC. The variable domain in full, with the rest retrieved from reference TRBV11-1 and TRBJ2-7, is EAEVAQSPRYKITEKSQAVAFWCDPISGHATLYWYRQILGQGPELLVQFQDESVVDDSQLPKDRFSAERLKGVDSTLKIQPAELGDSAMYLCASSLSRFQYFGPGTRLTVT.

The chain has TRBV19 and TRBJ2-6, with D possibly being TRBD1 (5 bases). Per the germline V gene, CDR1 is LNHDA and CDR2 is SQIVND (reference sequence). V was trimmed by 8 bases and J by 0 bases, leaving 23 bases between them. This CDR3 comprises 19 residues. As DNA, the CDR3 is TGTGCCAGTGGCCCTGGCCCCAGGGCCCCTTTCTCTGGGGCCAACGTCCTGACTTTC. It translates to CASGPGPRAPFSGANVLTF.

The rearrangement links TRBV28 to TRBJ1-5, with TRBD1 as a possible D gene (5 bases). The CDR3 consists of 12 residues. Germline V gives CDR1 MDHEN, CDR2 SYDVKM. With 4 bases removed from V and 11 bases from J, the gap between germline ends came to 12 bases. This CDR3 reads CASSYQGLAQHF. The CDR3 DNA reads TGTGCCAGCAGTTATCAGGGTTTAGCCCAGCATTTT.

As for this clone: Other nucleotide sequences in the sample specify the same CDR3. The CDR3 sequence is CASSRNRVTGELFF. CDR3 sequence (DNA): TGTGCCAGCAGCCGCAACAGGGTCACCGGGGAGCTGTTTTTT. V and J are TRBV14 and TRBJ2-2, with D maybe TRBD1 (6 bases). This CDR3 has 14 amino acids. From germline, CDR1 is SGHDN and CDR2 FVKESK. The V end was cut by 4 bases, the J end by 4 bases, with 10 bases between.

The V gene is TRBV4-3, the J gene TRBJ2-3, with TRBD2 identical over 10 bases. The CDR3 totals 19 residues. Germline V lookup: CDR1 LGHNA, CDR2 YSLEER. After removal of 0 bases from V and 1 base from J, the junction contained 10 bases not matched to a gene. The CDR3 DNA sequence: TGCGCCAGCAGCCAAGAGAAAAGCGGGAGGGCCCGGGGCACAGATACGCAGTATTTT. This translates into CASSQEKSGRARGTDTQYF.

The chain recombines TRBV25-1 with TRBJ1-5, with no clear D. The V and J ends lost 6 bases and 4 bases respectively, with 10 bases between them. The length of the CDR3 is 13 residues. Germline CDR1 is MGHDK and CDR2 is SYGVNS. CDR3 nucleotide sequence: TGTGCCAGCAGCCAGTCGTGGAATCAGCCCCAGCATTTT. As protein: CASSQSWNQPQHF. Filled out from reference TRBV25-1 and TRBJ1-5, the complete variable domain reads EADIYQTPRYLVIGTGKKITLECSQTMGHDKMYWYQQDPGMELHLIHYSYGVNSTEKGDLSSESTVSRIRTEHFPLTLESARPSHTSQYLCASSQSWNQPQHFGDGTRLSIL.

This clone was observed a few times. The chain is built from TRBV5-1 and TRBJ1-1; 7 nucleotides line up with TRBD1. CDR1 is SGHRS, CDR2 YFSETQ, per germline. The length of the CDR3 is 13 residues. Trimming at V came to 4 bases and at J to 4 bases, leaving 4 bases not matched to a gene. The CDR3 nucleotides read TGCGCCAGCAGCCTGACAGGGTTCACTGAAGCTTTCTTT. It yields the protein CASSLTGFTEAFF.

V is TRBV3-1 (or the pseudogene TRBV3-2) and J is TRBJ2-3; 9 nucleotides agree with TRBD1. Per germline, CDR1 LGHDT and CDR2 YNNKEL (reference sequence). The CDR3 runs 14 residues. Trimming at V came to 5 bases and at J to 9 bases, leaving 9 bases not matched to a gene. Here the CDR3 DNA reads TGTGCCAGCAGCTACAGGGGGCCGGGGGAAACGCAGTATTTT. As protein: CASSYRGPGETQYF.

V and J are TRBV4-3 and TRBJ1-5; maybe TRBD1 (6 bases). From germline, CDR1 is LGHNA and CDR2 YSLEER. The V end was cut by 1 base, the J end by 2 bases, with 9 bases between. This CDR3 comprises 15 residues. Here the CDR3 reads CASSQVAGGNQPQHF. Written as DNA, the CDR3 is TGCGCCAGCAGCCAAGTAGCAGGGGGCAATCAGCCCCAGCATTTT.

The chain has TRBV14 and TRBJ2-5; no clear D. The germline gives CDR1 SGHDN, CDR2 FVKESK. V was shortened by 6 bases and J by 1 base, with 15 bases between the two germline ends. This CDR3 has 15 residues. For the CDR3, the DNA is TGTGCCAGCAGTCGAAGACTGGCCTTCCAAGAGACCCAGTACTTC. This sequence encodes CASSRRLAFQETQYF. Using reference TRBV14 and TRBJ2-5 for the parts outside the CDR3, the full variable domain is EAGVTQFPSHSVIEKGQTVTLRCDPISGHDNLYWYRRVMGKEIKFLLHFVKESKQDESGMPNNRFLAERTGGTYSTLKVQPAELEDSGVYFCASSRRLAFQETQYFGPGTRLLVL.

Written as DNA, the CDR3 is TGTGCCAGCAGTTACTTCAGGGACACCGGGGAGCTGTTTTTT. Protein product: CASSYFRDTGELFF. This chain uses TRBV6-5 with TRBJ2-2; a possible D gene is TRBD1 (5 bases). Germline V gene data show CDR1 as MNHEY and CDR2 as SVGAGI. The CDR3 extends over 14 amino acids. V was clipped by 1 base and J by 3 bases, with 6 bases between them.

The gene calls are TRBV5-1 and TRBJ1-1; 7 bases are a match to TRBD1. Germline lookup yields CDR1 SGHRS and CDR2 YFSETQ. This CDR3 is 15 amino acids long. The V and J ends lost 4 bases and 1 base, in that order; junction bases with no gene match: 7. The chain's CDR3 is CASSLTGMGNTEAFF. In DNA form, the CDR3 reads TGCGCCAGCAGCCTGACAGGGATGGGGAACACTGAAGCTTTCTTT. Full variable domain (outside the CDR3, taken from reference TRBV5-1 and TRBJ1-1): KAGVTQTPRYLIKTRGQQVTLSCSPISGHRSVSWYQQTPGQGLQFLFEYFSETQRNKGNFPGRFSGRQFSNSRSEMNVSTLELGDSALYLCASSLTGMGNTEAFFGQGTRLTVV.

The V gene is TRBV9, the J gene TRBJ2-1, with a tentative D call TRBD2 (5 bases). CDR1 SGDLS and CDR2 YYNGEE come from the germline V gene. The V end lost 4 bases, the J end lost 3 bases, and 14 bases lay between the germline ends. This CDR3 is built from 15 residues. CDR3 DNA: TGTGCCAGCAGCCTTATAGGGAGAAGCTACAATGAGCAGTTCTTC. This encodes CASSLIGRSYNEQFF.

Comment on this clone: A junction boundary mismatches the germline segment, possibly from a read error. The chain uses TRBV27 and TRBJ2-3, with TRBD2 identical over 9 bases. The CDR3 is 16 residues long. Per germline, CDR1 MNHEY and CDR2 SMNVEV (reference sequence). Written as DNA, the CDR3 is TGTGCCGGCAGTCCGTACCTAGCGGGGTTCACAGATACGCAGTATTTT. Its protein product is CAGSPYLAGFTDTQYF.

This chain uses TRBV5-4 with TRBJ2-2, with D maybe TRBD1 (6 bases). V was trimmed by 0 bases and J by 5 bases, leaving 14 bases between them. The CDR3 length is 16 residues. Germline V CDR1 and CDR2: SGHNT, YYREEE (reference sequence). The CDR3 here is CASSLEQGRQTGELFF. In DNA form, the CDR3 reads TGTGCCAGCAGCTTGGAACAGGGTCGTCAAACCGGGGAGCTGTTTTTT.

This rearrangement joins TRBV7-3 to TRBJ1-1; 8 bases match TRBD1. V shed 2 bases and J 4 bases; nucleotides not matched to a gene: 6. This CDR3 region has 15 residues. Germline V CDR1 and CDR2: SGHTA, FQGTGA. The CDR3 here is CASSLEPDRATEAFF. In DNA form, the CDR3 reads TGTGCCAGCAGCTTAGAACCGGACAGGGCCACTGAAGCTTTCTTT.

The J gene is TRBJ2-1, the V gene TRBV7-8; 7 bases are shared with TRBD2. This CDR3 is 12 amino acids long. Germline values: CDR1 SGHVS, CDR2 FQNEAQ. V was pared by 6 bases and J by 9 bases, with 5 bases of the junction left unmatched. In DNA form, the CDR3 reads TGTGCCAGCAGTTCGACGGGGGGTGAGCAGTTCTTC. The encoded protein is CASSSTGGEQFF.

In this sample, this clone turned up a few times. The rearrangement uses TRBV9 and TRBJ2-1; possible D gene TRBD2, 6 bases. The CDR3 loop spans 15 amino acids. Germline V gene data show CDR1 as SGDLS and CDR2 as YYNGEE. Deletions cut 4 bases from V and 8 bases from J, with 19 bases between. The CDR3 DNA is TGTGCCAGCAGCCCCAGCCCCGCTAGCGACGATGAGCAGTTCTTC. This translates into CASSPSPASDDEQFF.

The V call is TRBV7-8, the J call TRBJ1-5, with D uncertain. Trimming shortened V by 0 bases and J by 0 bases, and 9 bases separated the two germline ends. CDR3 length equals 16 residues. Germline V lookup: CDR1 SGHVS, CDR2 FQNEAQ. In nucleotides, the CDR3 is TGTGCCAGCAGCTTAGCGGCAGACTATAGCAATCAGCCCCAGCATTTT. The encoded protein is CASSLAADYSNQPQHF.

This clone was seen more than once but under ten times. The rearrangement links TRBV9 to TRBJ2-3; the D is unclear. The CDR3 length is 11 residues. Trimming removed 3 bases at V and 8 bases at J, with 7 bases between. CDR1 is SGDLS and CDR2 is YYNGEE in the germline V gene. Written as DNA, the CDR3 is TGTGCCAGCAGCGCCTCGGGTACGCAGTATTTT. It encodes CASSASGTQYF.

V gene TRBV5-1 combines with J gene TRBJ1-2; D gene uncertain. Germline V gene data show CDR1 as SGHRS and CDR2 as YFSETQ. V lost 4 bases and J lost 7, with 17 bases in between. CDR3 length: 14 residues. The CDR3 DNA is TGCGCCAGCAGCCCCAGTGAGGGAATAGGTGGCTACACCTTC. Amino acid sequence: CASSPSEGIGGYTF.